Sequencing of this T cell receptor beta chain was carried out in a study of T cells in Graves' hyperthyroidism and ophthalmopathy (dated by TCRdb to 2018 to 2020). Regarding the study in general: Peripheral blood was sampled at the time of initial diagnosis, prior to any treatment. To identify distinguishing TCR V-J signatures, a discovery cohort of about 100 patients was used, comprising 40 to 45 with Graves' ophthalmopathy and 57 with stable Graves' hyperthyroidism. Prospective prediction of ophthalmopathy was tested in an independent validation cohort consisting of 18 hyperthyroidism patients and some 17 patients who later progressed to ophthalmopathy. For training and testing, the 100 or so patients in the discovery cohort were randomly divided in a 7:3 ratio. The study also compared thyroid tissue and blood T-cell repertoires from 5 to 7 Graves' hyperthyroidism patients. After sampling, hyperthyroidism patients received methimazole starting at 30 mg daily, and ophthalmopathy patients received high-dose intravenous methylprednisolone. According to the paper, TCR Vbeta CDR3 sequencing was carried out on over 130 peripheral blood samples, which came from fewer than 50 ophthalmopathy, approximately 72 hyperthyroidism and 17 progressor patients.

The TCR beta CDR3 regions were amplified from the RNA transcripts. The first round of RT-PCR for the TCR CDR3 was performed with the HTBI primer set and the Qiagen OneStep RT-PCR kit. The libraries were constructed in a second round of multiplex PCR and then size-selected and purified. Libraries were sequenced paired-end with 100 bp reads on an Illumina HiSeq2000. The authors processed their data as follows. SOAPnuke was used to process the raw data, with reads discarded if the reads contained adapters or uncalled bases, had a mean Phred below 15, or lacked an exact constant-primer or identifier match. COPE v1.2.5 was used to merge the high-quality paired reads, and each unique nucleotide sequence was defined as a clonotype. MiTCR v1.1 was used to align clonotypes to the IMGT TRBV, TRBD and TRBJ reference segments. Only V-J combinations with frequency above 0.0001, covering about 99% of repertoires, were analysed. The TCS score was defined as F50 (clonal expansion) divided by E x V (chaos), with BLOSUM62-based TCRdist calculated between CDR3 peptides within each V-J. Welch's t-statistics and random forest reduced just over 500 V-J features to 10 to 15, which were used in a naive Bayes classifier (R e1071). Using fastp at Q25 and MiXCR, TCRdb reprocessed the public reads and kept productive beta chains. Entries that share a CDR3 protein sequence are merged under the most common genes and DNA. The V and J calls and clone size come from TCRdb's table, not from the authors' own analysis. This sample gives 250,000 to 400,000 distinct CDR3 sequences in total; roughly an eighth of them show up just once. The leading ten clones occupy 34% of the sample.

CDR1 and CDR2 were assigned from the germline V gene as KGHSH and LQKENI. The CDR3 contains 13 residues, cysteine and phenylalanine counted. Only the CDR3 part of the read is kept: 39 bases, read in frame from the first base. The junction carries 14 bases between V and J, which are trimmed by 7 bases and 5 bases respectively. Notes on this clonotype: No antigen is known for it. Nothing much larger sits one base from this clone, and base qualities are not available.

Moderately to severely active disease, a Clinical Activity Score of at least 3, a NOSPECS grade of at least 4, and a duration under 3 months were present in ophthalmopathy patients. Exclusion was applied to patients with uncontrolled infections, other autoimmune diseases, pregnancy or lactation. Diagnoses were based on clinical symptoms, serum thyroxine and TRAb, thyroid ultrasound and orbital computed tomography. PBMCs were isolated from approximately 10 ml of fresh peripheral blood by Ficoll-Paque density gradient centrifugation. Total RNA was extracted using Trizol reagent, and RNA quality was assessed on an Agilent 2100 Bioanalyzer. The investigation overall reported the following: In validation, the model predicted progression to ophthalmopathy with 55% to 71% sensitivity and roughly 75% specificity, a median of 6.5 months before onset. Most expanded thyroid clonotypes (frequency above 0.001) were also detected in blood, a finding suggesting that blood repertoires may reflect thyroid immune responses. In cross-validation, a model built on a 13 V-J signature told ophthalmopathy apart from stable hyperthyroidism with 85% to 90% sensitivity and approximately 84% specificity, and in testing the same model reached 80%/75%. No statistical method was used to fix the sample size in advance, and group allocation was not hidden from the investigators.

The TCR comes from a middle-aged woman with Graves' ophthalmopathy. Sequencing input: blood. Here the chain combines TRBV18 and TRBJ2-5; confidence is insufficient to name the D gene. The CDR3: CASCSNQGETQYF. The DNA reads as follows: TGTGCCAGCTGCTCAAACCAAGGGGAGACCCAGTACTTC.